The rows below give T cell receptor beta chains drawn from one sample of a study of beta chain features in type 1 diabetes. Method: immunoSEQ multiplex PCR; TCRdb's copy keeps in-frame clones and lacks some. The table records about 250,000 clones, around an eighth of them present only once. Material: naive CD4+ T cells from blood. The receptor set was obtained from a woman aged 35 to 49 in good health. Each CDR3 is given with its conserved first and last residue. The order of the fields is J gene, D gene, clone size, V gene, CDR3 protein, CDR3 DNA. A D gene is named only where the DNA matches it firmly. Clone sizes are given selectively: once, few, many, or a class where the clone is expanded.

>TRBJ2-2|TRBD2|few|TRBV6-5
CASSYSGGATTGELFF
TGTGCCAGCAGTTACAGCGGGGGGGCTACCACCGGGGAGCTGTTTTTT
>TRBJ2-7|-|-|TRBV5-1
CASSRGTAISSYEQYF
TGCGCCAGCAGCCGGGGGACAGCCATAAGCTCCTACGAGCAGTACTTC
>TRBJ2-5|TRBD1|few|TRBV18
CASSHRDRGETQYF
TGTGCCAGCTCACATAGGGACAGGGGAGAGACCCAGTACTTC
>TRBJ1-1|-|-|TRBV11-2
CASSPPRDPFEAFF
TGTGCCAGCAGCCCGCCTCGGGATCCCTTTGAAGCTTTCTTT
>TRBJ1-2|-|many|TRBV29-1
CSVEGQSTWGYTF
TGCAGCGTTGAAGGACAGTCCACATGGGGCTACACCTTC
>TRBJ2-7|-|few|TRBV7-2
CASSLEGGYEQYF
TGTGCCAGCAGTCTAGAGGGGGGGTACGAGCAGTACTTC
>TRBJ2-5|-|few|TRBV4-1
CASSQDPGGGETQYF
TGCGCCAGCAGCCAAGATCCCGGGGGTGGGGAGACCCAGTACTTC
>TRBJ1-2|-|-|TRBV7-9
CASSLEIRGYTF
TGTGCCAGCAGCTTAGAAATCCGTGGCTACACCTTC
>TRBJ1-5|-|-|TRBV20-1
CSAGGSMAQHF
TGCAGTGCTGGGGGGAGTATGGCCCAGCATTTT
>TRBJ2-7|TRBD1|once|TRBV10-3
CAISGGDRGNEQYF
TGTGCCATCAGTGGGGGGGACAGGGGGAACGAGCAGTACTTC
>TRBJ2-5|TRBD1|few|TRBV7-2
CASTTTRGIGYQETQYF
TGTGCCAGCACCACAACCAGGGGGATAGGGTACCAAGAGACCCAGTACTTC
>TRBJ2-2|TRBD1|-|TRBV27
CASSPGTGATNTGELFF
TGTGCCAGCAGTCCGGGGACAGGGGCTACGAACACCGGGGAGCTGTTTTTT
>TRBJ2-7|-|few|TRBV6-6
CASSPNYEQYF
TGTGCCAGCAGCCCAAACTACGAGCAGTACTTC
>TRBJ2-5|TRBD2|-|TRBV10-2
CASGNLLAGGLGTQYF
TGCGCCAGCGGCAATTTGCTAGCGGGGGGTCTGGGGACCCAGTACTTC
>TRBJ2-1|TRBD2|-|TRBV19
CASSTPGGGGAGEQFF
TGTGCCAGTAGTACGCCCGGAGGCGGGGGGGCGGGTGAGCAGTTCTTC
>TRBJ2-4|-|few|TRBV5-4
CASSLLPLGGSAYIQYF
TGTGCCAGCAGCTTATTACCACTGGGGGGTTCGGCATACATTCAGTACTTC
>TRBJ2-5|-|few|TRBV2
CASSEGAQETQYF
TGTGCCAGCAGTGAAGGGGCTCAAGAGACCCAGTACTTC
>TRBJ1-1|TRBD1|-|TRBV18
CASSPMGTAQNTEAFF
TGTGCCAGCTCACCTATGGGGACAGCTCAGAACACTGAAGCTTTCTTT
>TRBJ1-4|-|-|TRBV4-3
CASSQVLSNEKLFF
TGCGCCAGCAGCCAAGTCCTCAGTAATGAAAAACTGTTTTTT
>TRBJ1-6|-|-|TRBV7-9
CASSPRQAPPYNSPLHF
TGTGCCAGCAGCCCGCGTCAGGCACCACCTTATAATTCACCCCTCCACTTT
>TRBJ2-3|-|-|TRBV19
CASRLDWYTDTQYF
TGTGCCAGTAGATTGGACTGGTACACAGATACGCAGTATTTT
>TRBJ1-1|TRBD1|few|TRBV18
CASSPPGQVWTEAFF
TGTGCCAGCTCACCACCCGGACAGGTATGGACTGAAGCTTTCTTT
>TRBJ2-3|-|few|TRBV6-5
CASSYGGSTDTQYF
TGTGCCAGCAGTTACGGGGGGAGCACAGATACGCAGTATTTT
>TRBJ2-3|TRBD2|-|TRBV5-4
CASRSGVAGGTDTQYF
TGTGCCAGCAGGTCCGGGGTAGCGGGGGGCACAGATACGCAGTATTTT
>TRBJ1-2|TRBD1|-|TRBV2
CASNRQGDGYTF
TGTGCCAGCAATCGACAGGGGGATGGCTACACCTTC
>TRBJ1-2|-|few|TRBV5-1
CASSLVGEGNYGYTF
TGCGCCAGCAGCTTGGTTGGAGAGGGTAACTATGGCTACACCTTC
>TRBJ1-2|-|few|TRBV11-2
CASSPVTGHHGYTF
TGTGCCAGCAGCCCCGTGACAGGACATCATGGCTACACCTTC
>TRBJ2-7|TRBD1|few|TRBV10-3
CAISPGQGISGGYLEQYF
TGTGCCATCAGCCCGGGACAGGGGATCAGCGGGGGATATTTGGAGCAGTACTTC
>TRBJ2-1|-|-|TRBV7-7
CASSLSGAASSYNEQFF
TGTGCTAGCAGCTTATCGGGAGCGGCTAGCTCCTACAATGAGCAGTTCTTC
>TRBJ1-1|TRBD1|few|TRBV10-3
CATDAGQMNTEAFF
TGTGCCACCGATGCGGGACAGATGAACACTGAAGCTTTCTTT
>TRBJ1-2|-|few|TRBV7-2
CASSLSNRSGYGYTF
TGTGCCAGCAGCTTAAGTAACCGGAGCGGGTATGGCTACACCTTC
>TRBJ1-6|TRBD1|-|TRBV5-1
CASSSGQGYYSPLHF
TGCGCCAGCAGCTCTGGACAGGGGTACTATTCACCCCTCCACTTT
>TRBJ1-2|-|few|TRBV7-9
CASSLTIEGYTF
TGTGCCAGCAGCTTGACAATTGAGGGCTACACCTTC
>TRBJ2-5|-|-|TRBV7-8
CASSLGTTKETQYF
TGTGCCAGCAGCTTAGGGACTACTAAAGAGACCCAGTACTTC
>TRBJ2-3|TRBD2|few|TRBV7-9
CASSLGRGTFHADTQYF
TGTGCCAGCAGCCTCGGGAGGGGCACGTTTCACGCAGATACGCAGTATTTT
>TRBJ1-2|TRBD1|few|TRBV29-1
CSVDLAGTVAPDYGYTF
TGCAGCGTTGACCTGGCCGGGACAGTTGCCCCGGATTATGGCTACACCTTC
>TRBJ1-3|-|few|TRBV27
CASSLRGNSGNTIYF
TGTGCCAGCAGTTTACGCGGAAACTCTGGAAACACCATATATTTT